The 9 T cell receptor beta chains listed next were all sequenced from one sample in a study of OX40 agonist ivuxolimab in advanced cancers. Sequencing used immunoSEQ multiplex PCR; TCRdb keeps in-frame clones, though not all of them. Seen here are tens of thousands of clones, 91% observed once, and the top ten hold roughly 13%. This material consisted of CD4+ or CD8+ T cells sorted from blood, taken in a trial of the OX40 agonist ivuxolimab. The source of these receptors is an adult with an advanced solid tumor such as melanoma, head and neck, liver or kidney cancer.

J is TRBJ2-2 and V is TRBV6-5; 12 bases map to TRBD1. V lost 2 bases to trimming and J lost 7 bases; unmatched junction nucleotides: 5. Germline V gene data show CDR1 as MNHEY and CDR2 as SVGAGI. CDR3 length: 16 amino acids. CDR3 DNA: TGTGCCAGCAGTTACGGGACAGGGGGCGCGGTCGGGGAGCTGTTTTTT. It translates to CASSYGTGGAVGELFF.

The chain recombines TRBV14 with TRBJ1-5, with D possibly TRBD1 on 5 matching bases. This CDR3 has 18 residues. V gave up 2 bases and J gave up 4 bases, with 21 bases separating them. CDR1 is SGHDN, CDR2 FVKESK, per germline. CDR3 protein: CASSQSSRGIQENQPQHF. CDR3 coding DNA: TGTGCCAGCAGCCAAAGCTCGAGGGGAATACAGGAGAATCAGCCCCAGCATTTT.

For the CDR3, the DNA is TGTGCCAGCAGCTTTTATATCGGGGAGATGGATTCCTACGAGCAGTACTTC. Amino acid sequence: CASSFYIGEMDSYEQYF. The genes are TRBV7-8 and TRBJ2-7, with D perhaps matching TRBD2 (5 bases). This CDR3 contains 17 residues. Germline CDR1 reads SGHVS; CDR2 reads FQNEAQ. Trimming took off 3 bases at V and 1 base at J, with 19 bases between the two ends.

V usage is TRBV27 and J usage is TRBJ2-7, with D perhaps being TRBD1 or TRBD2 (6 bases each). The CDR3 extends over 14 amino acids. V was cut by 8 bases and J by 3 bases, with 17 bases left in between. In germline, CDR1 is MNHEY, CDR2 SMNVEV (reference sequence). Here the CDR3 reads CASSFEGGFYEQYF. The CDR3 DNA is TGTGCCAGCTCTTTTGAGGGGGGTTTCTACGAGCAGTACTTC.

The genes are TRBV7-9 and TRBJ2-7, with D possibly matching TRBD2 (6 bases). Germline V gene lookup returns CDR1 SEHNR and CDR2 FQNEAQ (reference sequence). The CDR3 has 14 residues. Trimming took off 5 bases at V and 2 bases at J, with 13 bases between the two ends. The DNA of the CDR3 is TGTGCCAGCAGCCCCCGGGACTGGGCCTACGAGCAGTACTTC. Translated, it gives CASSPRDWAYEQYF.

CDR3 DNA sequence: TGTGCCAGTAGTTTAGGACTAAACACCGGGGAGCTGTTTTTT. It encodes CASSLGLNTGELFF. The chain carries TRBV19 and TRBJ2-2; D may be TRBD2 (6 bases). The CDR3 sequence is 14 residues long. Germline lookup yields CDR1 LNHDA and CDR2 SQIVND (reference sequence). V was pared by 5 bases and J by 2 bases, with 9 bases between.

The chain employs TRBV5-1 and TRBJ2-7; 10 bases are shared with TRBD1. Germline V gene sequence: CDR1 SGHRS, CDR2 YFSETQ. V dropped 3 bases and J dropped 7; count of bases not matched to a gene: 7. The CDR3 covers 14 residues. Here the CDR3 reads CASSYGTGVREQYF. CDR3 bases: TGCGCCAGCAGCTACGGGACAGGGGTGAGGGAGCAGTACTTC.

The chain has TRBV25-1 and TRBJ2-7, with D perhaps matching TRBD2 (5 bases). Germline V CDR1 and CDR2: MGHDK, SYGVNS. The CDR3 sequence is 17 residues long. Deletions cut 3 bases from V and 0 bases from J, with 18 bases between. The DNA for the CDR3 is TGTGCCAGCAGTGACCCCGGCGTTCGACGGGGCTCCTACGAGCAGTACTTC. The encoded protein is CASSDPGVRRGSYEQYF.

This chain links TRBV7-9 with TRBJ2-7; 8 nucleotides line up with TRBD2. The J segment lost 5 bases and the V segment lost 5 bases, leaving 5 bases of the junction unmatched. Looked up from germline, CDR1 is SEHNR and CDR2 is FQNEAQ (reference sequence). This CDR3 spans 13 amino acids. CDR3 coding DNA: TGTGCCAGCAGCGAGGGACTAGTTGACGAGCAGTACTTC. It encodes CASSEGLVDEQYF.